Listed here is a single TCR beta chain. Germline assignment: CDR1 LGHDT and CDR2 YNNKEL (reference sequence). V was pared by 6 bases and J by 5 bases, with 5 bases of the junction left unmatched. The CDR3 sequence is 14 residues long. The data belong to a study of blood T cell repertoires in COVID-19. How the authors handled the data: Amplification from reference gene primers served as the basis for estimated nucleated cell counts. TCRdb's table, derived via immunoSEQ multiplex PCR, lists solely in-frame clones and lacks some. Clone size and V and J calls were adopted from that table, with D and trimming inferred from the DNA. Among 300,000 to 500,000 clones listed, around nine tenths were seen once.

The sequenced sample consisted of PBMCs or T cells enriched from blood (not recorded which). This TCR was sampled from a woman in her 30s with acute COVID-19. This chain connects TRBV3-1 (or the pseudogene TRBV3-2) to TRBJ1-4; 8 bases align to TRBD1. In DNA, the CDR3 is TGTGCCAGCAGTCGGCAGGGGGCAAATGAAAAACTGTTTTTT. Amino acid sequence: CASSRQGANEKLFF.